This T cell receptor (beta chain) was recorded in a study of blood T cell repertoires in COVID-19. The wider study: Specimens from acute and convalescent COVID-19 originated in the United States, Italy and Spain. In each case, the material was cDNA or gDNA derived from T cells, B-cell-depleted T cells, or PBMCs.

Germline V gene data show CDR1 as LGHNA and CDR2 as YSLEER. The CDR3 is 16 residues long. V gave up 2 bases and J gave up 1 base, with 14 bases separating them. This clone was observed a handful of times. TCRdb's table, derived via immunoSEQ multiplex PCR, lists solely in-frame clones and lacks some. This sample has 200,000 or so clones, with 65% to 85% found just once. The genes are TRBV4-3 and TRBJ1-1, with D possibly TRBD1 on 6 matching bases. The source is a woman aged 80 or over with acute or convalescent COVID-19. Specimen: peripheral blood. CDR3 in amino acids: CASSQHPGQRNTEAFF. In DNA form, the CDR3 reads TGCGCCAGCAGCCAACATCCGGGACAAAGGAACACTGAAGCTTTCTTT.